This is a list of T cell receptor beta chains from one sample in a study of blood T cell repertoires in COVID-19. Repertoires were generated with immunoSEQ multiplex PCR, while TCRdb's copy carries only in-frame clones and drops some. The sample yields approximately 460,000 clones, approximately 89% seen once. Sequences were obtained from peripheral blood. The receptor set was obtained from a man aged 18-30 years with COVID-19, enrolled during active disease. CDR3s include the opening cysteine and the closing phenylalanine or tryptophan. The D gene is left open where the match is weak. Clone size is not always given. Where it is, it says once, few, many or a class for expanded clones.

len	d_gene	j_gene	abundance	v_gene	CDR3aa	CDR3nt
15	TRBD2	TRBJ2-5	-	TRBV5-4	CASSLERGSLKTQYF	TGTGCCAGCAGCTTGGAGCGGGGTAGTTTAAAGACCCAGTACTTC
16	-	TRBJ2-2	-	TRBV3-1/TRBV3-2	CASSDRRSSVTGELFF	TGTGCCAGCAGCGATCGGAGGTCTAGCGTCACCGGGGAGCTGTTTTTT
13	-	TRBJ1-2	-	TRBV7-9	CASSFRGNYGYTF	TGTGCCAGCAGCTTCCGCGGGAACTATGGCTACACCTTC
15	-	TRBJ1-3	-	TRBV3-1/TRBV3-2	CASSFRSRSGNTIYF	TGTGCCAGCAGCTTCCGGTCGCGGTCTGGAAACACCATATATTTT
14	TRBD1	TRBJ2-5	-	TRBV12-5	CASGLGQGYETQYF	TGTGCTAGTGGTTTGGGACAGGGGTACGAGACCCAGTACTTC
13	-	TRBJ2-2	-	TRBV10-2	CASASSGPGELFF	TGCGCCAGCGCAAGTAGCGGCCCCGGGGAGCTGTTTTTT
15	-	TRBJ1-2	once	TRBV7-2	CASSLIIQGFYGYTF	TGTGCCAGCAGCCTAATAATACAGGGTTTCTATGGCTACACCTTC
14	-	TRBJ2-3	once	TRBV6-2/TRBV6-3	CASSRAGSTDTQYF	TGTGCCAGCAGCCGCGCAGGAAGCACAGATACGCAGTATTTT
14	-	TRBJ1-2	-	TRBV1	CTSSQEKRYYGYTF	TGCACCAGCAGCCAAGAAAAACGGTACTATGGCTACACCTTC
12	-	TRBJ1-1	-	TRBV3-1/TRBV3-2	CASSQSGYGAFF	TGTGCCAGCAGCCAATCGGGGTATGGAGCTTTCTTT
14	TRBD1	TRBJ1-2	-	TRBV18	CASSRPGTGGGYTF	TGTGCCAGCTCACGACCCGGGACAGGGGGAGGCTACACCTTC
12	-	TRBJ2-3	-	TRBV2	CASRKYLDTQYF	TGTGCCAGCAGGAAATACTTGGATACGCAGTATTTT
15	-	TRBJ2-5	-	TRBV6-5	CASSKNQGYQETQYF	TGTGCCAGCAGTAAAAATCAGGGGTACCAAGAGACCCAGTACTTC
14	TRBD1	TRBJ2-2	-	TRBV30	CAWRRTGNTGELFF	TGTGCCTGGAGGCGGACAGGGAACACCGGGGAGCTGTTTTTT
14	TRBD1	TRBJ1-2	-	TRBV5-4	CASSWRNRGGGYTF	TGTGCCAGCAGCTGGCGGAACAGGGGTGGAGGCTACACCTTC
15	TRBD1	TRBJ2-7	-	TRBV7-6	CASSLAGDRDYEQYF	TGTGCCAGCAGCTTAGCGGGGGACAGGGACTACGAGCAGTACTTC
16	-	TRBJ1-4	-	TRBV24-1	CATSDGRGTTNEKLFF	TGTGCCACCAGTGATGGTAGGGGGACGACTAATGAAAAACTGTTTTTT
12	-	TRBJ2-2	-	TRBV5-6	CASSRWRGELFF	TGTGCCAGCTCCCGTTGGAGGGGGGAGCTGTTTTTT
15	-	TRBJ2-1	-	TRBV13	CASRSGLLGYNEQFF	TGTGCCAGCAGGTCGGGACTTTTAGGCTACAATGAGCAGTTCTTC
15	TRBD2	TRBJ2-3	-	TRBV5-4	CASSLRTSETDTQYF	TGTGCCAGCAGCCTTCGGACTAGTGAGACAGATACGCAGTATTTT
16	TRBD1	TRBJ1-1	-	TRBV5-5	CASSRGQGESDTEAFF	TGTGCCAGCAGTAGGGGACAGGGTGAATCCGACACTGAAGCTTTCTTT
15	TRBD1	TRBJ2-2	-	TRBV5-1	CASSFRQGKPGELFF	TGCGCCAGCAGCTTTCGACAGGGAAAACCCGGGGAGCTGTTTTTT
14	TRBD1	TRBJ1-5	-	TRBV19	CASRRDSSNQPQHF	TGTGCCAGTAGACGGGACAGTTCCAATCAGCCCCAGCATTTT
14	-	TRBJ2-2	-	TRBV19	CASSRQGNTGELFF	TGTGCCAGTAGCCGACAAGGGAACACCGGGGAGCTGTTTTTT
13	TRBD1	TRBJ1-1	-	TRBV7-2	CASSRTGGTEAFF	TGTGCCAGCAGCCGGACAGGGGGCACTGAAGCTTTCTTT
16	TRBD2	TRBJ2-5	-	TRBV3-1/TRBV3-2	CASSFGLAGGRETQYF	TGTGCCAGCAGCTTCGGACTAGCGGGGGGCAGAGAGACCCAGTACTTC
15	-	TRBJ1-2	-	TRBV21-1	CASSKEAGANYGYTF	TGTGCCAGCAGCAAAGAGGCCGGAGCTAACTATGGCTACACCTTC
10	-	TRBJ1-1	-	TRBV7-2	CASSPTEAFF	TGTGCCAGCAGCCCGACTGAAGCTTTCTTT
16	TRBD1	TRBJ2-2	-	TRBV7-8	CASSPWKGAGTGELFF	TGTGCCAGCAGCCCGTGGAAGGGGGCGGGCACCGGGGAGCTGTTTTTT
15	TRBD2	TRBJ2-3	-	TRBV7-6	CASSSLLAGGSTQYF	TGTGCCAGCAGCTCGTTACTAGCGGGGGGCTCGACGCAGTATTTT
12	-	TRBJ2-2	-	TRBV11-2	CASSFRAGELFF	TGTGCCAGCAGCTTCAGGGCCGGGGAGCTGTTTTTT
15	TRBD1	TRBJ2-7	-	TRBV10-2	CASSGVRQGAGEQYF	TGCGCCAGCAGCGGGGTTCGACAGGGGGCAGGTGAGCAGTACTTC
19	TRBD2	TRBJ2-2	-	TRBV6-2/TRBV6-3	CASSYSLLLAGVFTGELFF	TGTGCCAGCAGTTACTCCCTACTCCTAGCGGGGGTTTTCACCGGGGAGCTGTTTTTT
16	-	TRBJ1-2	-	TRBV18	CASSLRVGSSVYGYTF	TGTGCCAGCTCACTACGGGTGGGGAGTTCGGTCTATGGCTACACCTTC
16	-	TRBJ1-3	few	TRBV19	CASSAGGMRSGNTIYF	TGTGCCAGTAGCGCTGGGGGGATGCGCTCTGGAAACACCATATATTTT
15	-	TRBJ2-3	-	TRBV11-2	CASTGGPGKTDTQYF	TGTGCCAGCACCGGTGGGCCCGGTAAAACAGATACGCAGTATTTT
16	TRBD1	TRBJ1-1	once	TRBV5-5	CASSHPYRGRNTEAFF	TGTGCCAGCAGTCATCCCTACAGGGGCCGGAACACTGAAGCTTTCTTT
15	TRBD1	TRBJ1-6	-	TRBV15	CATSRDRGLNSPLHF	TGTGCCACCAGCAGAGACAGGGGGCTAAACTCACCCCTCCACTTT
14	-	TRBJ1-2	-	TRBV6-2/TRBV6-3	CASSFRGTYGGYTF	TGTGCCAGCAGTTTTCGGGGGACCTATGGAGGCTACACCTTC
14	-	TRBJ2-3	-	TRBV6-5	CASSYIQGTDTQYF	TGTGCCAGCAGTTACATTCAGGGGACAGATACGCAGTATTTT
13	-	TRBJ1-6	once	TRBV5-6	CASSLYIQGPLHF	TGTGCCAGCAGCTTGTATATACAGGGTCCCCTCCACTTT